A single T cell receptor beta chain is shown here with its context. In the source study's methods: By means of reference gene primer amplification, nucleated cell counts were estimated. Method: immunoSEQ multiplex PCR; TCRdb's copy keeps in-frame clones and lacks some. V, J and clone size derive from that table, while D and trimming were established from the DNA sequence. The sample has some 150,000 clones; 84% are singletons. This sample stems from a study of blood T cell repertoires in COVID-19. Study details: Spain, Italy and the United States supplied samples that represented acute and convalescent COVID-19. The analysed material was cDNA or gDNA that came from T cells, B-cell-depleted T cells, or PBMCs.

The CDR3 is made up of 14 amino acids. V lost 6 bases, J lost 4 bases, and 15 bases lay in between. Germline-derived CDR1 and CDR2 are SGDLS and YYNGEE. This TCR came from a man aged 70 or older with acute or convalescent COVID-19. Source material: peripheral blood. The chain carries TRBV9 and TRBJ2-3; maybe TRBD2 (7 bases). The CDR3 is CASTLGGASDTQYF. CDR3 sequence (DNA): TGTGCCAGCACCCTTGGGGGGGCCTCAGATACGCAGTATTTT.